Each of the 32 T cell receptor beta chains below was sequenced from the same sample in a study of molecular identifiers for immune sequencing clone quantification. TCRdb re-derived calls from the PCR reads in MiXCR, one entry per CDR3 protein. The sample lists under 11,000 distinct CDR3 sequences, roughly 20% occurring once. Sequenced material: naive CD8+ T cells from blood, with Jurkat cell RNA spiked in. The subset was: FACS-sorted CD8+CD4-CCR7+CD45RA+ naive T cells. These receptors were obtained from a human donor in good health. Some libraries in this study had Jurkat cell RNA spiked in.

This clonotype is termed medium-sized. The chain combines TRBV4-3 with TRBJ2-3, with 8 positions matching TRBD2. The germline V gene encodes CDR1 LGHNA and CDR2 YSLEER. Trimming removed 0 bases from V and 0 bases from J; junction bases left unmatched: 5. This CDR3 region has 17 residues. The CDR3 spells CASSQDRAGASTDTQYF. The CDR3 nucleotides read TGCGCCAGCAGCCAAGATCGAGCGGGGGCTAGCACAGATACGCAGTATTTT.

This clonotype was picked up a small number of times. A much bigger clone sits one base away, suggesting this may be a read error. V and J are TRBV19 and TRBJ1-5, with TRBD1 matching 7 bases. V lost 5 bases and J lost 7; bases outside the gene matches: 23. This CDR3 contains 19 residues. Germline V gives CDR1 LNHDA, CDR2 SQIVND (reference sequence). The CDR3 region has the DNA TGTGCCAGTAGTTCTCAGGGGGATTCGTTTTTTGCCGGAGAACAGCCCCAGCATTTT. Its protein is CASSSQGDSFFAGEQPQHF.

This clonotype has ten or more counts. The chain couples TRBV5-1 to TRBJ1-1; D is perhaps TRBD1 (6 bases). V gave up 3 bases and J gave up 5 bases, with 14 bases separating them. Germline-derived CDR1 and CDR2 are SGHRS and YFSETQ. The length of the CDR3 is 14 residues. CDR3: CASSSEGGGTEAFF. Here the CDR3 DNA reads TGCGCCAGCAGCTCGGAGGGAGGGGGGACTGAAGCTTTCTTT.

This clonotype appeared a few times. The V call is TRBV20-1, the J call TRBJ2-5; tentatively, D is TRBD1 (5 bases). From germline, CDR1 is DFQATT and CDR2 SNEGSKA (reference sequence). The V end lost 6 bases, the J end lost 7 bases, and 18 bases lay between the germline ends. The CDR3 loop spans 13 amino acids. The CDR3 sequence: CSAIQEPYATQYF. The CDR3 nucleotides are TGCAGTGCCATACAGGAGCCGTACGCGACCCAGTACTTC.

To note about this clonotype: One base away lies a much larger clone, so this may be a sequencing read error. The chain couples TRBV4-1 to TRBJ2-2; D is possibly TRBD2 (6 bases). The CDR3 consists of 15 residues. V dropped 4 bases and J dropped 4 bases, with 13 bases sitting between them. The V gene's germline CDR1 is MGHRA and CDR2 YSYEKL. Here the CDR3 DNA reads TGCGCCAGCAGCCTTTCCCTGGGAGGCACCGGGGAGCTGTTTTTT. This codes for CASSLSLGGTGELFF.

The sample holds a few counts of this clonotype. Just one base apart from a much larger clone, this may be a read error. This rearrangement joins TRBV4-1 to TRBJ1-5, with D unclear. The CDR3 runs 14 residues. CDR1 and CDR2 from the germline V gene are MGHRA and YSYEKL. V was trimmed by 1 base and J by 8 bases, leaving 12 bases between them. The CDR3 DNA reads TGCGCCAGCAGCCAAGCTGACCCCGGAGAGCCCCAGCATTTT. Translation gives CASSQADPGEPQHF.

Within the sample, this clonotype is medium-sized (0.01 to 0.1%). The CDR3 nucleotides read TGTGCCAGTAGTCCGGGACAGGCAAGTTCCGAGCAGTACTTC. Translating gives CASSPGQASSEQYF. This chain joins TRBV19 and TRBJ2-7; 8 nucleotides agree with TRBD1. CDR1 is LNHDA and CDR2 is SQIVND in the germline V gene (reference sequence). The V segment lost 5 bases and the J segment 6 bases; nucleotides outside the gene matches: 9. This CDR3 has 14 residues.

This clonotype was detected a few times. V usage is TRBV15 and J usage is TRBJ2-2, with 7 bases identical to TRBD1. Germline-derived CDR1 and CDR2 are LNHNV and YYDKDF (reference sequence). Trimming took 2 bases from V and 4 from J; bases not matched to a gene: 10. This CDR3 contains 17 residues. The CDR3 is CATSRNLGTASTGELFF. CDR3 nucleotides: TGTGCCACCAGCAGAAACCTCGGGACAGCGAGCACCGGGGAGCTGTTTTTT.

This clonotype was counted only a few times. The chain couples TRBV7-3 to TRBJ2-1; 9 bases line up with TRBD2. V dropped 3 bases and J dropped 6; count of bases not matched to a gene: 9. This CDR3 spans 16 amino acids. Germline CDR1 is SGHTA and CDR2 is FQGTGA. CDR3 amino acids: CASSFLAGGLSNEQFF. CDR3 nucleotides: TGTGCCAGCAGCTTCCTGGCGGGAGGGCTCTCCAATGAGCAGTTCTTC.

By sample fraction, this clonotype is medium-sized. The chain has TRBV7-9 and TRBJ2-3; D gene ambiguous. V gave up 6 bases and J gave up 2 bases, with 9 bases separating them. This CDR3 comprises 13 residues. CDR1 is SEHNR and CDR2 is FQNEAQ in the germline V gene (reference sequence). CDR3 residues: CASRFLATDTQYF. CDR3 coding DNA: TGTGCCAGCAGATTTTTGGCCACAGATACGCAGTATTTT.

This clonotype was detected only a few times. This may come from a read error, since a much larger clone is one base off. The V gene is TRBV11-2, the J gene TRBJ2-3; the D gene could be TRBD1 or TRBD2 (5 bases each). The CDR3 contains 14 residues. CDR1 SGHAT and CDR2 FQNNGV come from the germline V gene. The CDR3 bases are TGTGCCAGCAGCTTACAGGGTAGCGCAGATAAGCAGTATTTT. Amino acids: CASSLQGSADKQYF.

This clonotype was detected a few times. A read error may explain this, as a much larger clone is one base away. The chain combines TRBV10-3 with TRBJ2-5, with 12 bases fitting TRBD1. CDR1 is ENHRY, CDR2 SYGVKD, per germline. The junction had 11 bases not matched to a gene; V was cut back by 6 bases and J by 9 bases. The CDR3 extends over 15 amino acids. In DNA, the CDR3 is TGTGCCATCAGCCCCGGGACAGGGGGCGCGGAGCCCCAGTACTTC. Translating gives CAISPGTGGAEPQYF.

A note on this clonotype: The junction and the germline gene differ at one end; a read error may be behind it. This chain uses TRBV4-3 with TRBJ2-2; TRBD2 might be the D (5 bases). Germline CDR1 is LGHNA and CDR2 is YSLEER. The CDR3 extends over 16 amino acids. DNA for the CDR3: TGCGCCAGCAGCCAAGAAGTTCCGGTCGGTACCGGGGAGCTGCTTTTT. Protein product: CASSQEVPVGTGELLF.

This clonotype is labeled medium-sized. The chain uses TRBV20-1 and TRBJ2-7; D is unresolved. Per the germline V gene, CDR1 is DFQATT and CDR2 is SNEGSKA (reference sequence). V shed 6 bases and J shed 7 bases, with 13 bases lying between them. The CDR3 sequence is 11 residues long. CDR3 in DNA: TGCAGTGCATGGGATGTCTTGGAGCAGTACTTC. Translation: CSAWDVLEQYF.

By sample share, this clonotype is medium-sized (0.01 to 0.1%). This chain connects TRBV28 to TRBJ2-7; 7 bases are a match to TRBD2. V trimming: 3 bases; J trimming: 0 bases; junction bases outside the gene matches: 11. The germline V gene has CDR1 MDHEN and CDR2 SYDVKM. CDR3 length: 17 residues. The CDR3 region has the DNA TGTGCCAGCAGTTTCGTCCGCGGGAGCCTAAGCTCCTACGAGCAGTACTTC. Translation: CASSFVRGSLSSYEQYF.

The chain recombines TRBV7-9 with TRBJ2-2, with unresolved D. The CDR3 extends over 15 amino acids. Germline values: CDR1 SEHNR, CDR2 FQNEAQ (reference sequence). The V end lost 2 bases, the J end lost 12 bases, and 19 bases lay between the germline ends. CDR3 nucleotides: TGTGCCAGCAGCTTACGGCTCAGTCCAGCTAACCAGCTGTTTTTT. This codes for CASSLRLSPANQLFF. Combining the CDR3 with reference TRBV7-9 and TRBJ2-2 gives the whole variable domain DTGVSQNPRHKITKRGQNVTFRCDPISEHNRLYWYRQTLGQGPEFLTYFQNEAQLEKSRLLSDRFSAERPKGSFSTLEIQRTEQGDSAMYLCASSLRLSPANQLFFGEGSRLTVL.

Worth noting for this clonotype: One base away lies a much larger clone, so this may be a sequencing read error. The chain recombines TRBV5-1 with TRBJ2-2; TRBD2 matches 8 bases. Per the germline V gene, CDR1 is SGHRS and CDR2 is YFSETQ. The CDR3 spans 17 residues. The CDR3 loop reads CASSPREGPSNTGELIF. CDR3 nucleotides: TGCGCCAGCAGCCCCCGGGAGGGGCCCTCGAACACCGGGGAGCTGATTTTT.

There are a few counts of this clonotype. The chain recombines TRBV6-5 with TRBJ1-5; perhaps TRBD1 as D (5 bases). The germline CDR1 and CDR2 sequences are MNHEY and SVGAGI. CDR3 size: 15 residues. V lost 0 bases and J 2 bases, leaving 8 bases between the germline ends. The CDR3 protein is CASSYSRAGNQPQHF. The DNA for the CDR3 is TGTGCCAGCAGTTACTCCAGGGCGGGCAATCAGCCCCAGCATTTT.

This clonotype was counted many times. The chain couples TRBV27 to TRBJ2-3; D is ambiguous. Germline loops: CDR1 MNHEY, CDR2 SMNVEV (reference sequence). The CDR3 length is 15 residues. Trimming removed 1 base at V and 7 bases at J, with 15 bases between. DNA of the CDR3: TGTGCCAGCAGTTTATTCCCCGAAGGTTCTTATACGCAGTATTTT. As protein: CASSLFPEGSYTQYF.

Details on this clonotype: At one of its ends the junction is not consistent with the germline gene, which may arise from a read error. This chain connects TRBV13 to TRBJ2-3; tentatively, D is TRBD1 or TRBD2 (5 bases each). The CDR3 is 16 amino acids. Germline V lookup: CDR1 PRHDT, CDR2 FYEKMQ (reference sequence). The CDR3 loop is CAGSYCPPGATGTQYF. CDR3 bases: TGTGCCGGCAGTTATTGCCCGCCCGGGGCCACAGGTACGCAGTATTTT.

As for this clonotype: A much more abundant neighbour one base away suggests this may be a read error. This chain links TRBV28 with TRBJ2-7, with TRBD2 matching 11 bases. The CDR3 loop spans 17 amino acids. Germline loops: CDR1 MDHEN, CDR2 SYDVKM. The CDR3 loop reads CASSSPLAGGSPYGQYF. The CDR3 nucleotides read TGTGCCAGCAGTTCACCGCTAGCGGGAGGTAGCCCCTACGGGCAGTACTTC. Drawing the rest from reference TRBV28 and TRBJ2-7, the complete variable domain is DVKVTQSSRYLVKRTGEKVFLECVQDMDHENMFWYRQDPGLGLRLIYFSYDVKMKEKGDIPEGYSVSREKKERFSLILESASTNQTSMYLCASSSPLAGGSPYGQYFGPGTRLTVT.

The V gene is TRBV12-5, the J gene TRBJ2-1, with D tentatively TRBD1 or TRBD2 (5 bases each). Germline CDR1 reads LGHNT; CDR2 reads FRNRAP. Deletions cut 7 bases from V and 2 bases from J, with 12 bases between. The CDR3 has 14 amino acids. Written as DNA, the CDR3 is TGTGCTAGTGCGAGGGGTGGGGCCTACAATGAGCAGTTCTTC. As protein: CASARGGAYNEQFF. The complete variable domain, with remaining parts taken from reference TRBV12-5 and TRBJ2-1, reads DARVTQTPRHKVTEMGQEVTMRCQPILGHNTVFWYRQTMMQGLELLAYFRNRAPLDDSGMPKDRFSAEMPDATLATLKIQPSEPRDSAVYFCASARGGAYNEQFFGPGTRLTVL.

Many counts were recorded for this clonotype. CDR3 sequence: CASSWVGGVHEQYF. In DNA form, the CDR3 reads TGTGCCAGCAGTTGGGTTGGGGGAGTGCACGAGCAGTACTTC. The chain joins TRBV27 to TRBJ2-7; TRBD1 or TRBD2 may be the D gene (5 bases each). CDR1 is MNHEY and CDR2 is SMNVEV in the germline V gene (reference sequence). The length of the CDR3 is 14 residues. Trimming cost V 4 bases and J 5 bases, with 15 bases left between them.

This clonotype was seen only a few times. One base away lies a much larger clone, so this may be a sequencing read error. The V and J genes are TRBV27 and TRBJ1-1, with 7 positions matching TRBD1. The CDR3 totals 14 residues. Germline loops: CDR1 MNHEY, CDR2 SMNVEV (reference sequence). The chain's CDR3 is CAGSASPGQSEAFF. The CDR3 DNA follows: TGTGCCGGCAGTGCCTCTCCGGGACAGAGTGAAGCTTTCTTT.

This clonotype is deemed medium-sized. V gene TRBV11-2 combines with J gene TRBJ1-1, with D unclear. This CDR3 contains 12 residues. V dropped 3 bases and J dropped 10 bases, with 12 bases sitting between them. Per the germline V gene, CDR1 is SGHAT and CDR2 is FQNNGV. This chain's CDR3 is CASSFSSRGAFF. The CDR3 DNA sequence: TGTGCCAGCAGCTTCTCTTCCCGGGGAGCTTTCTTT.

This clonotype is labeled medium-sized. The genes are TRBV5-1 and TRBJ2-4; TRBD1 agrees at 9 bases. There are 14 residues in the CDR3. V shed 4 bases, J shed 5 bases, and the junction held 4 bases outside the gene matches. From germline, CDR1 is SGHRS and CDR2 YFSETQ. Here the CDR3 reads CASSGGQGENIQYF. The CDR3 bases are TGCGCCAGCAGCGGGGGACAGGGCGAAAACATTCAGTACTTC. The complete variable domain, with remaining parts taken from reference TRBV5-1 and TRBJ2-4, reads KAGVTQTPRYLIKTRGQQVTLSCSPISGHRSVSWYQQTPGQGLQFLFEYFSETQRNKGNFPGRFSGRQFSNSRSEMNVSTLELGDSALYLCASSGGQGENIQYFGAGTRLSVL.

This clonotype is categorized as medium-sized. This chain joins TRBV7-9 and TRBJ2-5, with unresolved D. Looked up from germline, CDR1 is SEHNR and CDR2 is FQNEAQ (reference sequence). V was shortened by 1 base and J by 6 bases, with 9 bases between the two germline ends. The CDR3 is 13 residues long. The DNA for the CDR3 is TGTGCCAGCAGCTTAGTTTCTTCCAAGACCCAGTACTTC. It translates to CASSLVSSKTQYF.

This clonotype showed up many times. The V gene is TRBV28, the J gene TRBJ2-2; tentatively, D is TRBD1 (6 bases). Germline CDR1 reads MDHEN; CDR2 reads SYDVKM. The CDR3 has 13 residues. Trimming took 3 bases from V and 8 from J, leaving 10 bases between them. The CDR3 spells CASSFRGKGELFF. The CDR3 DNA reads as TGTGCCAGCAGTTTCAGGGGAAAGGGGGAGCTGTTTTTT.

This clonotype rates as medium-sized. The genes are TRBV7-2 and TRBJ1-1; D might be TRBD1 (5 bases). The V end was cut by 1 base, the J end by 5 bases, with 11 bases between. The germline CDR1 and CDR2 sequences are SGHTA and FQGNSA. The CDR3 consists of 14 residues. CDR3 bases: TGTGCCAGCAGCTTAGAGGGTGGGGGGACTGAAGCTTTCTTT. Its translation: CASSLEGGGTEAFF. Drawing the rest from reference TRBV7-2 and TRBJ1-1, the complete variable domain is GAGVSQSPSNKVTEKGKDVELRCDPISGHTALYWYRQSLGQGLEFLIYFQGNSAPDKSGLPSDRFSAERTGGSVSTLTIQRTQQEDSAVYLCASSLEGGGTEAFFGQGTRLTVV.

This chain uses TRBV4-1 with TRBJ2-7; 15 bases are a match to TRBD2. V lost 4 bases, J lost 4 bases, and 5 bases stayed unmatched. Germline values: CDR1 MGHRA, CDR2 YSYEKL. This CDR3 contains 16 residues. CDR3 protein: CASSPPGLAGGYEQYF. DNA of the CDR3: TGCGCCAGCAGCCCCCCCGGACTAGCGGGAGGGTACGAGCAGTACTTC.

In its sample, this clonotype was seen a few times. The chain joins TRBV27 to TRBJ2-7; 12 bases fit TRBD2. Trimming at V came to 3 bases and at J to 3 bases, leaving 0 bases not matched to a gene. Germline V gene sequence: CDR1 MNHEY, CDR2 SMNVEV (reference sequence). This CDR3 region has 14 residues. In nucleotides, the CDR3 is TGTGCCAGCAGTTTGGGACTAGCGGGCTACGAGCAGTACTTC. Translated, it gives CASSLGLAGYEQYF.

By frequency in the sample, this clonotype is medium-sized. Sequence at one end of the junction differs from germline and may be a read error. This chain uses TRBV7-2 with TRBJ2-1, with 13 bases aligning to TRBD2. This CDR3 is built from 15 residues. CDR1 and CDR2 from the germline V gene are SGHTA and FQGNSA. CDR3 nucleotide sequence: TGTGCCAGCAGACGGACTAGCGGGAGTTACAACGAGCAGTTCTTC. Amino acids: CASRRTSGSYNEQFF.